A selection of T cell receptor beta chains follows, all from one sample in a study of CD8 T cells in Susac syndrome. TCRdb recomputed calls from the immunoSEQ multiplex PCR reads with MiXCR, one row per CDR3 protein. The sample has 55,000 to 70,000 distinct CDR3 sequences; 95% are singletons. Sequences were obtained from CD8+ T cells from PBMCs. These receptors were collected from a human donor in good health. The CDR3 runs from the conserved cysteine through the conserved F or W. The order of the fields is CDR3 protein, CDR3 DNA, V gene, CDR3 length, D gene, clone size, J gene. The D gene is left open where the match is weak. Clone size, where shown, is once, few, many, or a class for clones that have expanded.

CDR3aa: CSARDPRWGTEAFF; CDR3nt: TGCAGTGCTAGAGATCCCCGCTGGGGCACTGAAGCTTTCTTT; v_gene: TRBV20-1; len: 14; d_gene: NA; abundance: NA; j_gene: TRBJ1-1
CDR3aa: CASEVGTEAFF; CDR3nt: TGTGCCAGCGAGGTGGGCACTGAAGCTTTCTTT; v_gene: TRBV6-5; len: 11; d_gene: NA; abundance: once; j_gene: TRBJ1-1
CDR3aa: CASSFPAQFF; CDR3nt: TGTGCCAGCAGCTTCCCCGCGCAGTTCTTC; v_gene: TRBV7-9; len: 10; d_gene: NA; abundance: NA; j_gene: TRBJ2-1
CDR3aa: CASSRGRGTGELFF; CDR3nt: TGTGCCAGCAGCCGCGGGCGAGGAACAGGGGAGCTGTTTTTT; v_gene: TRBV3-1; len: 14; d_gene: NA; abundance: NA; j_gene: TRBJ2-2
CDR3aa: CASSDGAGGSSPLHF; CDR3nt: TGTGCCAGCAGCGACGGGGCAGGGGGCAGTTCACCCCTCCACTTT; v_gene: TRBV7-9; len: 15; d_gene: TRBD1; abundance: NA; j_gene: TRBJ1-6
CDR3aa: CALNLAGDEQFF; CDR3nt: TGTGCCCTAAATCTGGCTGGCGATGAGCAGTTCTTC; v_gene: TRBV30; len: 12; d_gene: NA; abundance: once; j_gene: TRBJ2-1
CDR3aa: CASSLGVGSETQYF; CDR3nt: TGTGCCAGCAGCTTAGGAGTCGGGTCAGAGACCCAGTACTTC; v_gene: TRBV11-2; len: 14; d_gene: NA; abundance: NA; j_gene: TRBJ2-5
CDR3aa: CAISELKGPRYEQYF; CDR3nt: TGTGCCATCAGCGAGTTGAAGGGGCCCCGCTACGAGCAGTACTTC; v_gene: TRBV10-3; len: 15; d_gene: NA; abundance: NA; j_gene: TRBJ2-7
CDR3aa: CASSQLGGADEQYF; CDR3nt: TGTGCCAGCAGCCAGCTGGGGGGTGCAGACGAGCAGTACTTC; v_gene: TRBV4-2; len: 14; d_gene: NA; abundance: NA; j_gene: TRBJ2-7
CDR3aa: CASSLIQGSPQHF; CDR3nt: TGTGCCAGCAGCTTGATACAGGGGTCCCCCCAACATTTT; v_gene: TRBV5-6; len: 13; d_gene: TRBD1; abundance: NA; j_gene: TRBJ1-5
CDR3aa: CASSSGTFQHF; CDR3nt: TGTGCCAGCAGTTCCGGGACCTTCCAGCATTTT; v_gene: TRBV6-2/TRBV6-3; len: 11; d_gene: NA; abundance: NA; j_gene: TRBJ1-5
CDR3aa: CAMTEGFSTEAFF; CDR3nt: TGTGCCATGACCGAGGGGTTCAGCACTGAAGCTTTCTTT; v_gene: TRBV2; len: 13; d_gene: NA; abundance: NA; j_gene: TRBJ1-1
CDR3aa: CASSPWTGGLNTEAFF; CDR3nt: TGTGCCAGCAGTCCCTGGACAGGGGGCCTTAACACTGAAGCTTTCTTT; v_gene: TRBV12-3/TRBV12-4; len: 16; d_gene: TRBD1; abundance: NA; j_gene: TRBJ1-1
CDR3aa: CASSWGNTEAFF; CDR3nt: TGCGCCAGCAGCTGGGGCAACACTGAAGCTTTCTTT; v_gene: TRBV5-1; len: 12; d_gene: NA; abundance: NA; j_gene: TRBJ1-1
CDR3aa: CASSLDAGGLYTF; CDR3nt: TGTGCCAGCAGCTTAGACGCAGGGGGCCTCTACACCTTC; v_gene: TRBV7-2; len: 13; d_gene: TRBD1; abundance: once; j_gene: TRBJ1-2
CDR3aa: CASSMRGSTDTQYF; CDR3nt: TGTGCCAGTAGTATGCGGGGGAGCACAGATACGCAGTATTTT; v_gene: TRBV19; len: 14; d_gene: TRBD2; abundance: NA; j_gene: TRBJ2-3
CDR3aa: CASSPLLTGGYEQYF; CDR3nt: TGTGCCAGCAGCCCCCTCTTGACAGGGGGCTACGAGCAGTACTTC; v_gene: TRBV14; len: 15; d_gene: TRBD1; abundance: NA; j_gene: TRBJ2-7
CDR3aa: CASVEVLYNEQFF; CDR3nt: TGTGCCAGCGTAGAAGTACTTTACAATGAGCAGTTCTTC; v_gene: TRBV12-3/TRBV12-4; len: 13; d_gene: NA; abundance: once; j_gene: TRBJ2-1
CDR3aa: CASSQDAGDRGETQYF; CDR3nt: TGCGCCAGCAGCCAAGATGCGGGAGACAGGGGGGAGACCCAGTACTTC; v_gene: TRBV4-1; len: 16; d_gene: TRBD1; abundance: NA; j_gene: TRBJ2-5
CDR3aa: CSVGSNTGELFF; CDR3nt: TGCAGCGTTGGGTCGAACACCGGGGAGCTGTTTTTT; v_gene: TRBV29-1; len: 12; d_gene: NA; abundance: NA; j_gene: TRBJ2-2
CDR3aa: CASSPPASGTSGANVLTF; CDR3nt: TGTGCCAGCAGTCCTCCGGCTAGCGGAACCTCTGGGGCCAACGTCCTGACTTTC; v_gene: TRBV6-2/TRBV6-3; len: 18; d_gene: TRBD2; abundance: NA; j_gene: TRBJ2-6
CDR3aa: CASTTGQLNQPQHF; CDR3nt: TGTGCCAGCACCACCGGACAGCTTAATCAGCCCCAGCATTTT; v_gene: TRBV5-6; len: 14; d_gene: NA; abundance: NA; j_gene: TRBJ1-5
CDR3aa: CASSQDPADTQYF; CDR3nt: TGTGCCAGCAGCCAAGATCCTGCAGATACGCAGTATTTT; v_gene: TRBV4-2; len: 13; d_gene: NA; abundance: NA; j_gene: TRBJ2-3
CDR3aa: CASSPPGVRENTEAFF; CDR3nt: TGTGCCAGCAGCCCCCCTGGAGTAAGAGAGAACACTGAAGCTTTCTTT; v_gene: TRBV9; len: 16; d_gene: NA; abundance: NA; j_gene: TRBJ1-1
CDR3aa: CASSVDGAGNQPQHF; CDR3nt: TGTGCCAGCAGCGTAGACGGGGCAGGCAATCAGCCCCAGCATTTT; v_gene: TRBV7-3; len: 15; d_gene: NA; abundance: NA; j_gene: TRBJ1-5